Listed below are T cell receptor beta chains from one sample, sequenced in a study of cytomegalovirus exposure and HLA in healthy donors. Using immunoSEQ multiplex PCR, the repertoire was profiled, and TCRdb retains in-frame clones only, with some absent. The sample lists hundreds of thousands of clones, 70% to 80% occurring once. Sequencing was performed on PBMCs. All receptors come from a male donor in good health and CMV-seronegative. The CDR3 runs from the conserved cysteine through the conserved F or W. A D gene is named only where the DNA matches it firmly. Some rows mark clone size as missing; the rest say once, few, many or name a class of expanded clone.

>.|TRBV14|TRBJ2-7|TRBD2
TGTGCCAGCAGCCGCTTGGGACTAAACTACGAGCAGTACTTC
CASSRLGLNYEQYF
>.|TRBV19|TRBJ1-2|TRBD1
TGTGCCAGTAGTAGTTCCGGGACAGGGGGCGATGGCTACACCTTC
CASSSSGTGGDGYTF
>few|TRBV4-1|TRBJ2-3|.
TGCGCCAGCAGCCAAGATGGGGCGGGATCATACACAGATACGCAGTATTTT
CASSQDGAGSYTDTQYF
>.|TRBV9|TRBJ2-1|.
TGTGCCAGCAGCGTAGTACAAGGTACACTGGGCGAGCAGTTCTTC
CASSVVQGTLGEQFF
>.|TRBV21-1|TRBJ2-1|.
TGTGCCAGCAGCACCGTCCGGGCCTACAATGAGCAGTTCTTC
CASSTVRAYNEQFF
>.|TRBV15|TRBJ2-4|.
TGTGCCACCAGCACGGGGGCCAAAAACATTCAGTACTTC
CATSTGAKNIQYF
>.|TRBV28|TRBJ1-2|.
TGTGCCAGCAGTCCACCTGAGGCGGTTCAAGCCGACTTCTATGGCTACACCTTC
CASSPPEAVQADFYGYTF
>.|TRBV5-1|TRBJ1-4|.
TGCGCCAGCAGCCCTAATGGTGTCGCAACTAATGAAAAACTGTTTTTT
CASSPNGVATNEKLFF
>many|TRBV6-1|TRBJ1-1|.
TGTGCCAGCTCGCGGGTCCTAAACACTGAAGCTTTCTTT
CASSRVLNTEAFF
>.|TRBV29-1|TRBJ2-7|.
TGCAGCGTTGACAGGGACAACGGCCACGAGCAGTACTTC
CSVDRDNGHEQYF
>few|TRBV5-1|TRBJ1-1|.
TGCGCCAGCAGCAACGGAGGACCGGGGAACACTGAAGCTTTCTTT
CASSNGGPGNTEAFF
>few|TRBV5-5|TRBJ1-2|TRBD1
TGTGCCAGCCAGGCTTTGTCCGGGACAGTATCCTTCTATGGCTACACCTTC
CASQALSGTVSFYGYTF
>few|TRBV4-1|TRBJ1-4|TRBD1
TGCGCCAGCAGCCCCCGGGACAGGGGGCTCGCTAATGAAAAACTGTTTTTT
CASSPRDRGLANEKLFF
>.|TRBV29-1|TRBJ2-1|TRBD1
TGCAGCGTTGATAGGGGGCTCTCCTATAAGCAGTTCTTC
CSVDRGLSYKQFF
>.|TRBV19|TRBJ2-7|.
TGTGCCAGTAGTCCTCAGGCCGCCGCCTCCTACGAGCAGTACTTC
CASSPQAAASYEQYF
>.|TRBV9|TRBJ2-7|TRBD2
TGTGCCAGCAGCAGCGGGGTGTCCTACGAGCAGTACTTC
CASSSGVSYEQYF
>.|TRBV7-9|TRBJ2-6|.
TGTGCCAGCAGCTTAGGTTTCGGGACTGGGGCCAACGTCCTGACTTTC
CASSLGFGTGANVLTF
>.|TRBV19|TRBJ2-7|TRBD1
TGTGCCAGTAGTGGTACCGGGACAGGGGAGGTCGAGCAGTACTTC
CASSGTGTGEVEQYF
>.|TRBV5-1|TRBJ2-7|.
TGCGCCAGCAGTTATAGCGGATCTTCCTACGAGCAGTACTTC
CASSYSGSSYEQYF
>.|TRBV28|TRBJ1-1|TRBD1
TGTGCCAGCCCTCCTGGCAGGGGGCAGACTGAAGCTTTCTTT
CASPPGRGQTEAFF
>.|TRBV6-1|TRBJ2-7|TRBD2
TGTGCCAGCAGCGGGGGGAGAATTCGACAGTACGAGCAGTACTTC
CASSGGRIRQYEQYF
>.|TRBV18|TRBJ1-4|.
TGTGCCAGCTCACCAACCTATACAGCCGATAATGAAAAACTGTTTTTT
CASSPTYTADNEKLFF
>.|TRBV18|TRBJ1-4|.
TGTGCCAGCTCACCAACGAGCGCGGCTAATGAAAAACTGTTTTTT
CASSPTSAANEKLFF
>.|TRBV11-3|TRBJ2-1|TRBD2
TGTGCCAGCAGCTTATTAGCGGGAGGGGGCCACAATGAGCAGTTCTTC
CASSLLAGGGHNEQFF
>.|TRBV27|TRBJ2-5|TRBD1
TGTGCCAGCAGATCCCAGGGGGAAGAGACCCAGTACTTC
CASRSQGEETQYF
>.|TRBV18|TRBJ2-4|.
TGTGCCAGCTCCTCGCAGGCAGCACTAGCCAAAAACATTCAGTACTTC
CASSSQAALAKNIQYF
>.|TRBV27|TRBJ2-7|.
TGTGCCAGCAGTTTCGCCGGACCCCGGGCAGGGCACGAGCAGTACTTC
CASSFAGPRAGHEQYF
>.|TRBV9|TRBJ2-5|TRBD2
TGTGCCAGCAATGGAGGGGGGACTAGCGCGACCCAGTACTTC
CASNGGGTSATQYF
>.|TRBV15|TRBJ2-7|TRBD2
TGTGCCACCGGACTTAGACTAGCGGGCAACTACGAGCAGTACTTC
CATGLRLAGNYEQYF
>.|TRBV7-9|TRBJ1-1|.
TGTGCCAGCAGCTTAGCGGGACAGAACACTGAAGCTTTCTTT
CASSLAGQNTEAFF
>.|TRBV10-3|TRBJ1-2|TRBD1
TGTGCCATCAAAGGGACAGGGACTAACTATGGCTACACCTTC
CAIKGTGTNYGYTF